This T cell receptor beta chain is from a study of cytomegalovirus exposure and HLA in healthy donors. Findings of the study overall: Rarity held for most TCR sequences, but there were some public TCRs that occurred in many donors.

Although they were nominally healthy when sampled, donors likely had unrecorded immune exposures. The primer mix had 60 Vbeta and 13 Jbeta primers. Repertoires were generated with immunoSEQ multiplex PCR, while TCRdb's copy carries only in-frame clones and drops some. The sample includes over 100,000 clones, about 62% seen only once; the top ten take 4% to 5.5%. CDR1 MGHRA and CDR2 YSYEKL come from the germline V gene. There are 16 residues in the CDR3. V was clipped by 1 base and J by 6 bases; unmatched bases: 8. Concerning this clone: Its antigen remains unknown.

The sequencing sample was made of PBMCs. The receptor was isolated from a human donor in good health. The chain uses TRBV4-1 and TRBJ2-3; 9 positions match TRBD2. CDR3 in DNA: TGCGCCAGCAGCCAAGCTTATGCGGGAGGGCGCGATACGCAGTATTTT. Protein: CASSQAYAGGRDTQYF.